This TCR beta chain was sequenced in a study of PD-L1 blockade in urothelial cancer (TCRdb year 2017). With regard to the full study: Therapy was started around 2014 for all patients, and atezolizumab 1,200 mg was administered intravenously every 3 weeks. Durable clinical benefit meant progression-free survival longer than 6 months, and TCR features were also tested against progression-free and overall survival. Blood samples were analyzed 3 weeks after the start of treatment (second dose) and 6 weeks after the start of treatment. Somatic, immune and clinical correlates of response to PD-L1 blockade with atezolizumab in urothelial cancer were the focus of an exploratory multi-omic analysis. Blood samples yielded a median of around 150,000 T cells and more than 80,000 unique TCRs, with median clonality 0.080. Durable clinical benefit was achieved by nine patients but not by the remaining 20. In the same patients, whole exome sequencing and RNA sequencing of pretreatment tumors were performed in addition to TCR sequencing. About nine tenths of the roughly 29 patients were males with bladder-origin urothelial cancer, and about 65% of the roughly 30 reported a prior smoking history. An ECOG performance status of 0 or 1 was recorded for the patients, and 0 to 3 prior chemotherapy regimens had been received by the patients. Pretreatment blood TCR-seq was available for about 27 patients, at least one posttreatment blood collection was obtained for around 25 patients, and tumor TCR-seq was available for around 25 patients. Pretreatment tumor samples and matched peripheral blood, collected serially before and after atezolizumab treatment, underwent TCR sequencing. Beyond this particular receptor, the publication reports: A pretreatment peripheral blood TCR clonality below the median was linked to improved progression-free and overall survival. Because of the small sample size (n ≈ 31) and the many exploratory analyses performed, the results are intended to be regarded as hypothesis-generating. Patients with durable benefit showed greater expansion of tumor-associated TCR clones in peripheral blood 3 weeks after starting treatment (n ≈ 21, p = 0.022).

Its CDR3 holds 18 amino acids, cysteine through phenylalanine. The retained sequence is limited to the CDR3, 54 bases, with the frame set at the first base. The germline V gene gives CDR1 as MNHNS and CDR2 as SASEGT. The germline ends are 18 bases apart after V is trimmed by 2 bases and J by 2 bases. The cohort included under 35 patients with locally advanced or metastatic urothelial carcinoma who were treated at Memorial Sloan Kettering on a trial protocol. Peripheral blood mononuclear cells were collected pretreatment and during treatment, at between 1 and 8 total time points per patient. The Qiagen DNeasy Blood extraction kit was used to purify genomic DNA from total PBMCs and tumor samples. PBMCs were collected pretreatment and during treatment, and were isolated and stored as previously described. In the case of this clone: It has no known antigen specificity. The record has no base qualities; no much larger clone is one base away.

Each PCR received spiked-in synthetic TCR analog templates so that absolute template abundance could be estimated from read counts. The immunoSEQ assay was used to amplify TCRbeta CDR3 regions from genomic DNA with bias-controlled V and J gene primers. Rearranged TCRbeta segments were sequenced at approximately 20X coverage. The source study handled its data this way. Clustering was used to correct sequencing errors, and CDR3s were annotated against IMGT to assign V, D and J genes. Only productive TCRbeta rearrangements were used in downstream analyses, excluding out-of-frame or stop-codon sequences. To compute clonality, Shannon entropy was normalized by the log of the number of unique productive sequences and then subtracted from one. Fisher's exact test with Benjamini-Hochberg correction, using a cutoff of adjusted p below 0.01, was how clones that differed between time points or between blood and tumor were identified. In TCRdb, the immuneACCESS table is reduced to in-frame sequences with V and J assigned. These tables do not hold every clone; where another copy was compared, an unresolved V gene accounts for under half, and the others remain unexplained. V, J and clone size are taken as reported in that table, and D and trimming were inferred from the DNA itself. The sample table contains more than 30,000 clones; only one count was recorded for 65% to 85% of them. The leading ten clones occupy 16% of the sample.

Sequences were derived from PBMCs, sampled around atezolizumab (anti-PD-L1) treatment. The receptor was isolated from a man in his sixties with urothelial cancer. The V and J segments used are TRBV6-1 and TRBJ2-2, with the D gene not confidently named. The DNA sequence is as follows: TGTGCCAGCAGTGAATGGTCCGTCCACAACCAAAACACCGGGGAGCTGTTTTTT. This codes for CASSEWSVHNQNTGELFF.